The present TCR beta chain was sequenced within a study of CD8+ T cells in alopecia areata. For the study at large: The protocol delivered tofacitinib for 6 to 18 months, then withdrew it for 6 months.

Sequencing relied on a cDNA template that was reverse transcribed from extracted RNA. Method: immunoSEQ multiplex PCR; TCRdb's copy keeps in-frame clones and lacks some. Altogether about 5,400 clones are present, roughly two thirds being singletons, with the ten largest covering 9% to 15%. Treatment meaning: oral pan-JAK inhibitor, 5-10 mg twice daily. Punch biopsies of lesional scalp, plus peripheral blood, were taken from alopecia areata patients. For this clone: Its antigen is unidentified.

Study findings and constraints: How baseline CD8+ expansion relates to response remains uncertain (there was one nonresponder).

This clonotype was sampled from a human donor with alopecia areata. Sequencing used skin, obtained at week 24, from a patient treated with tofacitinib.

The CDR3 here is CASSLDRANSPLHF. The CDR3 coding sequence is TGTGCCAGCAGCTTGGACAGGGCAAATTCACCCCTCCACTTT. The V gene is TRBV5-6, the J gene TRBJ1-6; a possible D gene is TRBD1 (6 bases). This CDR3 has 14 residues. Trimming stripped 0 bases from V and 7 bases from J, with 8 bases between. In germline, CDR1 is SGHDT, CDR2 YYEEEE.